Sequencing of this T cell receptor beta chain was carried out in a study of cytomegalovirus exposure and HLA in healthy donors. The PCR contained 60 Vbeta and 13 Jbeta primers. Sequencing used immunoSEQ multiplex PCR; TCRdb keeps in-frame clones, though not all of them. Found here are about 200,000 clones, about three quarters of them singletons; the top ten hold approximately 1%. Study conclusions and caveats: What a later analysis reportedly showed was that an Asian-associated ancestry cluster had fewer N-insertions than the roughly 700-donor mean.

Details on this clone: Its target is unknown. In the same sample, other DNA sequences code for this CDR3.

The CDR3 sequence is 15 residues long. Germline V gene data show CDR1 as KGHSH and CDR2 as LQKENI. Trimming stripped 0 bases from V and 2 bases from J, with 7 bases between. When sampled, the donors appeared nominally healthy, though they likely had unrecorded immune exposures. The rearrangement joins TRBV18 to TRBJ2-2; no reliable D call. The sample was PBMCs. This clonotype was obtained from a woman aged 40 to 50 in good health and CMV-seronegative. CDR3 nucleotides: TGTGCCAGCTCACCACCAACGGGTAACACCGGGGAGCTGTTTTTT. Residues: CASSPPTGNTGELFF.